This T cell receptor (beta chain) was sequenced in a study of T-cell memory formation after mild COVID-19. Study outcomes and limitations: Second-wave clones peaking on day 37 lacked confirmed SARS-CoV-2 specificity.

Concerning this clonotype: Its target is not known.

CDR1 is MNHEY and CDR2 is SMNVEV in the germline V gene (reference sequence). The CDR3 is made up of 13 amino acids. Trimming stripped 2 bases from V and 13 bases from J, with 12 bases between. Barcoded TCR alpha and TCR beta cDNA libraries with UMIs came from 5'RACE using constant-segment primers. TCRdb reprocessed the 5' RACE reads with MiXCR, giving one entry per CDR3 protein. Found here are 65,000 to 90,000 distinct CDR3 sequences, roughly 12% of them singletons; the top ten hold about 40%. V is TRBV27 and J is TRBJ1-6; maybe TRBD1 (5 bases). The receptor comes from a man between 18 and 29 years old who had mild COVID-19 (a few samples of this study predate the infection). Cell type and time point are not known. Sequencing input: PBMCs or a T cell subset sorted from them (not recorded which). The CDR3 DNA is TGTGCCAGCAGTTTAGGGGGGGGTACCCCCCTCCACTTT. It translates to CASSLGGGTPLHF.